This is a list of T cell receptor beta chains from one sample in a study of blood T cells in healthy people across ages. MiXCR, applied by TCRdb to the 5' RACE reads, yields one record per CDR3 protein. The data show over 500,000 distinct CDR3 sequences, around a quarter seen once. The same specimen was also included in a second study, on T cells of mothers and their children.

The material sequenced was blood. These receptors were taken from a boy aged 2 to 9 in good health. Each CDR3 is given with its conserved first and last residue. D genes are given only for firm matches. A row's size may be missing; if present it is once, few, many or a size class.

d_call clone_size j_call v_call cdr3_nt cdr3_aa
- few TRBJ2-4 TRBV7-9 TGTGCCAGCAGCTTAGCGCGGAGCTTGAACATTCAGTACTTC CASSLARSLNIQYF
- - TRBJ1-5 TRBV18 TGTGCCAGCTCACCAGGGTATAGCAATCAGCCCCAGCATTTT CASSPGYSNQPQHF
TRBD1 - TRBJ1-5 TRBV18 TGTGCCAGCTCACCACTTCCAGGGGGCGGTCAGCCCCAGCATTTT CASSPLPGGGQPQHF
- few TRBJ2-3 TRBV3-1 TGTGCCAGCAAAGCGACTGAGCTGGGCGATACGCAGTATTTT CASKATELGDTQYF
- - TRBJ2-1 TRBV4-3 TGCGCCAGCAGCCAACCGGGACTCACCAGGCAGTTCTTC CASSQPGLTRQFF
TRBD2 - TRBJ2-3 TRBV4-1 TGCGCCAGCAGCCAACCTAGCGGGGGCAGCACAGATACGCAGTATTTT CASSQPSGGSTDTQYF
TRBD1 - TRBJ2-1 TRBV7-2 TGTGCCAGCAGCTTGACAGGGGGAGGTCTGTTCTTC CASSLTGGGLFF
- few TRBJ2-5 TRBV11-1 TGTGCCAGCAGCTTTGACCAGGGGCGACAAGAGACCCAGTACTTC CASSFDQGRQETQYF
- many TRBJ2-7 TRBV5-1 TGCGCCAGCAGCTTGGCCCTAGGGGGATCCGACGAGCAGTACTTC CASSLALGGSDEQYF
TRBD2 few TRBJ2-7 TRBV6-2/TRBV6-3 TGTGCCAGCAGACCGGGACTAGCGGGACGCGAGCAGTACTTC CASRPGLAGREQYF
- - TRBJ2-1 TRBV27 TGTGCCAGCAGTACCCAGACAGGCATCAATGGGCAGTTCTTC CASSTQTGINGQFF
- few TRBJ2-3 TRBV13 TGTGCCAGCAGCCCCATAATCACAGATACGCAGTATTTT CASSPIITDTQYF
- - TRBJ2-7 TRBV29-1 TGCAGCGCCTGGATAGCGGATAGCTCCTACGAGCAGTACTTC CSAWIADSSYEQYF
- few TRBJ2-5 TRBV10-3 TGTGCCATCAGTGACAGACAAGAGACCCAGTACTTC CAISDRQETQYF
TRBD1 - TRBJ2-7 TRBV3-1 TGTGCCAGCAGCCACGGGGACAGGGGAAACGAGCAGTACTTC CASSHGDRGNEQYF
TRBD1 - TRBJ1-1 TRBV3-1 TGTGCCAGCAGCCAGAGGCGGGACAGGGACGCTGAAGCTTTCTTT CASSQRRDRDAEAFF
TRBD1 few TRBJ2-6 TRBV7-9 TGTGCCAGCAGCTCGACAGGGGGCGCCGGGGCCAACGTCCTGACTTTC CASSSTGGAGANVLTF
- - TRBJ1-5 TRBV12-5 TGTGCTAGTGACCTGAACGGTTTTGGGGAGCCCCAGCATTTT CASDLNGFGEPQHF
- - TRBJ2-5 TRBV20-1 TGCAGTGCTACATCTTACTACCAAGAGACCCAGTACTTC CSATSYYQETQYF
- - TRBJ1-4 TRBV5-1 TGCGCCAGCAGCCCTGATCCACCCGGGACAAGTGAAAAACTGTTTTTT CASSPDPPGTSEKLFF
- - TRBJ1-1 TRBV6-1 TGTGCCAGCAGTGTCCTGATCACTGAAGCTTTCTTT CASSVLITEAFF
TRBD1 few TRBJ2-7 TRBV29-1 TGCAGCGTTCGCGGGACAGGGGGCTTTCACGAGCAGTACTTC CSVRGTGGFHEQYF
- once TRBJ1-4 TRBV7-9 TGTGCCAGCGCCCTGCGAGCAACTAATGAAAAACTGTTTTTT CASALRATNEKLFF
- - TRBJ1-1 TRBV15 TGTGCCACCAGCCCAGGGAATGTGAACACTGAAGCTTTCTTT CATSPGNVNTEAFF
- - TRBJ2-7 TRBV5-1 TGCGCCAGCAGCGACCAGACGGCTAGTTACGAGCAGTACTTC CASSDQTASYEQYF
TRBD2 few TRBJ2-5 TRBV4-1 TGCGCCAGCAGCCATGCTTCCTTAGCGGGGGGCCAAGAGACCCAGTACTTC CASSHASLAGGQETQYF
TRBD2 - TRBJ2-5 TRBV5-4 TGTGCCAGCAGCTTGGGACTAGCGGGCATTGGGGAAGAGACCCAGTACTTC CASSLGLAGIGEETQYF
TRBD1 - TRBJ2-5 TRBV7-2 TGTGCCAGCAGCTTCGGACAGGGTGTCGCGTGGGAGCAGTACTTC CASSFGQGVAWEQYF
- - TRBJ2-7 TRBV15 TGTGCCACCAGCAGAGATCAGTGGGATAGGTCCTACGAGCAGTACTTC CATSRDQWDRSYEQYF
- - TRBJ2-3 TRBV20-1 TGCAGTGCTAGAGATTTCAGAGGTAGTGGGGGCACAGATACGCAGTATTTT CSARDFRGSGGTDTQYF
TRBD2 - TRBJ2-5 TRBV20-1 TGCAGTGCCACCGACTCGAGTCTAGCGGATCAAGAGACCCAGTACTTC CSATDSSLADQETQYF
- - TRBJ2-1 TRBV6-5 TGTGCCAGCAGTTACCCGATGCTGAGCTCCTACAATGAGCAGTTCTTC CASSYPMLSSYNEQFF
- few TRBJ1-4 TRBV10-3 TGTGCCATCAGTGAGTCGGAGGAAAAACCGTTTTTT CAISESEEKPFF
- few TRBJ1-1 TRBV6-5 TGTGCCAGCAGACGACAGTTTGAAGCTTTCTTT CASRRQFEAFF
- - TRBJ2-5 TRBV5-1 TGCGCCAGCAGCCCTGGCGCGGCTAGGTCTCCGGAGACCCAGTACTTC CASSPGAARSPETQYF
- few TRBJ2-2 TRBV6-2/TRBV6-3 TGTGCCTGCAGAAGGAACACCGGGGAGCTGTTTTTT CACRRNTGELFF
- many TRBJ1-6 TRBV7-2 TGTGCCAGCAGCTTAGGGGTCGCCTATAATTCACCCCTCCACTTT CASSLGVAYNSPLHF
TRBD1 - TRBJ1-2 TRBV10-3 TGTGCCATCAGCGGGTGGCAGGGGGGTTCCTATGGCTACACCTTC CAISGWQGGSYGYTF